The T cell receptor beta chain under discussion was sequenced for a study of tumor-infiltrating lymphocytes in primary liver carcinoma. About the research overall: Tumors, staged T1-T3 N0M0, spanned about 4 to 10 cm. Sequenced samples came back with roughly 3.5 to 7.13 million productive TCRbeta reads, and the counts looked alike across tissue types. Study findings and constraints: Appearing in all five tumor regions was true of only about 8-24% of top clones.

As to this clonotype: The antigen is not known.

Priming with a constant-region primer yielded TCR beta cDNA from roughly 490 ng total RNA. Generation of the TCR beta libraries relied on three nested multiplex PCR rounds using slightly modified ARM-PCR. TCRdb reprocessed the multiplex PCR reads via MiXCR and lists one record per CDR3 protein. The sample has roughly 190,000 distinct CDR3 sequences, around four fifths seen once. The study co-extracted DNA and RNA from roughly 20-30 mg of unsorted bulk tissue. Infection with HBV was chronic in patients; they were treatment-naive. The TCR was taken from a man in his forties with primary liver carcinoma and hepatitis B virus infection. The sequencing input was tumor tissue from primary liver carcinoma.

The CDR3 protein is CASSFIGGSRYNEQFF. CDR3 DNA sequence: TGCGCCAGCAGCTTCATAGGCGGGAGTAGATACAATGAGCAGTTCTTC. This rearrangement joins TRBV5-1 to TRBJ2-1; 7 nucleotides agree with TRBD2. This CDR3 region has 16 residues. Losses at the gene ends were 2 bases for V and 4 bases for J; bases not matched to a gene: 9. In germline, CDR1 is SGHRS, CDR2 YFSETQ.